The present T cell receptor beta chain was sequenced within a study of blood T cell repertoires in COVID-19. For the study at large: Samples of COVID-19 (acute and convalescent) were obtained from the United States, Italy and Spain. T cells, B-cell-depleted T cells, or PBMCs provided the cDNA or gDNA that served as material.

Original methodology: Amplification with reference gene primers provided the estimates of nucleated cell counts. Produced via immunoSEQ multiplex PCR; TCRdb's table is partial and in-frame only. The V and J calls and clone size are taken from that table; D and trimming were inferred from the DNA. Of roughly 200,000 clones in the sample, about 80% were seen once. Germline trimming cut 6 bases from V and 1 base from J; bases unmatched to any gene: 6. Germline assignment: CDR1 SNHLY and CDR2 FYNNEI. CDR3 length equals 14 residues. Specimen: peripheral blood. The chain has TRBV2 and TRBJ2-7; 7 bases map to TRBD1. The clonotype was recovered from a man between 60 and 75 years old with acute or convalescent COVID-19. CDR3 in amino acids: CASRTGQESYEQYF. DNA for the CDR3: TGTGCCAGCAGGACCGGACAGGAGTCCTACGAGCAGTACTTC.